This TCR beta chain was captured in a study of cytomegalovirus exposure and HLA in healthy donors. Points on this clone: Its specificity is unknown.

The primer mix had 60 Vbeta and 13 Jbeta primers. Sequencing was performed with immunoSEQ multiplex PCR; in TCRdb, only in-frame clones are kept and a portion is missing. The sample lists 150,000 to 200,000 clones; approximately 84% were seen once. The length of the CDR3 is 16 residues. Germline lookup yields CDR1 SGHDT and CDR2 YYEEEE. After removal of 4 bases from V and 3 bases from J, the junction contained 10 bases not matched to a gene. The study's findings and limits: Analysis was performed later, and it showed HLA-associated TCR beta chains to be more clonally expanded than equally common others. Most TCR sequences were rare, but some public TCRs occurred in many donors.

The chain joins TRBV5-6 to TRBJ2-7; 10 bases align to TRBD1. The sample consisted of PBMCs. The source of this sequence is a man aged 25 to 40 in good health and CMV-seronegative. CDR3 sequence reads: CASSITGTGDYYEQYF. The CDR3 region has the DNA TGTGCCAGCAGCATTACCGGGACAGGGGATTACTACGAGCAGTACTTC.